This T cell receptor beta chain was captured in a study of T cells in Graves' hyperthyroidism and ophthalmopathy. A note on this clonotype: Just one base apart from a much larger clone, this may be a read error.

RNA transcripts yielded amplified TCR beta CDR3 regions. First-round RT-PCR targeting the TCR CDR3 was performed with the HTBI primer set. TCRdb passed the multiplex PCR reads through MiXCR, listing each CDR3 protein once. This repertoire shows 640,000 or so distinct CDR3 sequences, 12% to 15% found once; its top ten account for about 6.6%. With V trimmed by 5 bases and J by 3 bases, 10 bases remained unmatched. The CDR3 extends over 15 amino acids. Germline lookup yields CDR1 LGHDT and CDR2 YNNKEL (reference sequence). The sequence was obtained from a woman between 18 and 29 years old with Graves' ophthalmopathy. Sequenced: blood. J is TRBJ2-7 and V is TRBV3-1; 7 bases align to TRBD1. This CDR3 is CASSSPRRQGYEQYF. The CDR3 DNA reads TGTGCCAGCAGCTCCCCTCGTCGACAGGGCTACGAGCAGTACTTC.